The next 13 T cell receptor beta chains were all read from a single sample in a study of CD8+ T cells in alopecia areata. Sample treatment: oral pan-JAK inhibitor, 5-10 mg twice daily. Extracted RNA was reverse transcribed, and the resulting cDNA served as sequencing template. This table comes from immunoSEQ multiplex PCR, and its TCRdb copy is limited to in-frame clones, with some not included. The table includes roughly 120,000 clones, roughly 63% detected once. Source: CD8+ T cells sorted from blood, taken at week 4, from a patient treated with tofacitinib. Receptors were obtained from a human donor with alopecia areata.

This chain connects TRBV13 to TRBJ2-5, with 9 bases fitting TRBD1. J gave up 5 bases and V 3 bases, and 7 bases lay outside the gene matches. The CDR3 spans 15 residues. Germline-derived CDR1 and CDR2 are PRHDT and FYEKMQ (reference sequence). CDR3 in amino acids: CASSFAGTGRETQYF. CDR3 nucleotides: TGTGCCAGCAGCTTCGCCGGGACAGGGCGTGAGACCCAGTACTTC.

This clone was seen a handful of times. The chain employs TRBV29-1 and TRBJ2-6, with 7 nucleotides matching TRBD2. The V gene end was trimmed by 6 bases and the J gene end by 2 bases; junction bases not matched to a gene: 10. CDR1 is SQVTM and CDR2 is ANQGSEA in the germline V gene. The CDR3 runs 16 residues. CDR3 amino acids: CSVSGREGTGANVLTF. The CDR3 nucleotides are TGCAGCGTGTCTGGTAGGGAGGGTACTGGGGCCAACGTCCTGACTTTC.

This clone was counted between two and nine times. This chain joins TRBV5-6 and TRBJ2-5; D is unclear. Germline CDR1 is SGHDT and CDR2 is YYEEEE. The CDR3 is made up of 14 amino acids. V lost 0 bases, J lost 4 bases, and 10 bases lay in between. The CDR3 loop is CASSLDREVETQYF. DNA of the CDR3: TGTGCCAGCAGCTTGGACCGTGAGGTAGAGACCCAGTACTTC.

This clone appeared a few times. The rearrangement links TRBV29-1 to TRBJ2-7; the D is unclear. Germline CDR1 and CDR2: SQVTM and ANQGSEA. The CDR3 loop spans 13 amino acids. V was pared by 0 bases and J by 1 base, with 7 bases between. The CDR3 loop reads CSVEDRTSYEQYF. The CDR3 nucleotides read TGCAGCGTTGAAGATCGTACATCCTACGAGCAGTACTTC.

J is TRBJ2-3 and V is TRBV30; no reliable D call. The CDR3 runs 11 residues. Germline-derived CDR1 and CDR2 are GTSNPN and SVGIG (reference sequence). V was shortened by 3 bases and J by 4 bases, with 5 bases between the two germline ends. The CDR3 sequence: CAWSSSDTQYF. Written as DNA, the CDR3 is TGTGCCTGGAGCTCCTCAGATACGCAGTATTTT.

The chain uses TRBV7-2 and TRBJ2-7; weak D call: TRBD2 (6 bases). Per germline, CDR1 SGHTA and CDR2 FQGNSA. Trimming took 5 bases from V and 3 from J, leaving 14 bases between them. This CDR3 comprises 14 residues. CDR3 coding DNA: TGTGCCAGCAGCCCCGCGGGGCGAAGCTACGAGCAGTACTTC. This codes for CASSPAGRSYEQYF.

This clone was seen only a few times. V is TRBV29-1 and J is TRBJ2-7; D unresolved. V dropped 4 bases and J dropped 1 base, with 11 bases sitting between them. CDR1 is SQVTM, CDR2 ANQGSEA, per germline. The CDR3 runs to 13 residues. CDR3 region: CSVVWGTSYEQYF. The CDR3 bases are TGCAGCGTTGTCTGGGGTACTTCCTACGAGCAGTACTTC.

The V and J genes are TRBV7-9 and TRBJ1-1, with a tentative D call TRBD1 (6 bases). V gave up 2 bases and J gave up 10 bases, with 14 bases separating them. The germline CDR1 and CDR2 sequences are SEHNR and FQNEAQ (reference sequence). The CDR3 has 13 residues. CDR3 DNA sequence: TGTGCCAGCAGCTTATTGGACAGACCTGCAGCTTTCTTT. It is translated as CASSLLDRPAAFF.

This clone occurred a few times. The chain recombines TRBV29-1 with TRBJ1-2; no clear D. V was trimmed by 1 base and J by 1 base, leaving 7 bases between them. CDR1 and CDR2 from the germline V gene are SQVTM and ANQGSEA. The CDR3 loop spans 13 amino acids. The CDR3 DNA sequence: TGCAGCGTTGAAGTGTACGGTAACTATGGCTACACCTTC. Protein sequence: CSVEVYGNYGYTF.

The rearrangement joins TRBV9 to TRBJ2-7; the D gene is possibly TRBD2 (6 bases). This CDR3 is 13 amino acids long. The germline V gene has CDR1 SGDLS and CDR2 YYNGEE. With 1 base removed from V and 5 bases from J, the gap between germline ends came to 10 bases. The CDR3 DNA reads TGTGCCAGCAGCGTAAGGTGGGGGGACGAGCAGTACTTC. It specifies CASSVRWGDEQYF. The full variable domain, in which reference TRBV9 and TRBJ2-7 provide the parts outside the CDR3, is DSGVTQTPKHLITATGQRVTLRCSPRSGDLSVYWYQQSLDQGLQFLIQYYNGEERAKGNILERFSAQQFPDLHSELNLSSLELGDSALYFCASSVRWGDEQYFGPGTRLTVT.

This clone was seen just once. V is TRBV7-2 and J is TRBJ2-3, with 14 positions matching TRBD2. This CDR3 spans 14 amino acids. After removal of 3 bases from V and 10 bases from J, the junction contained 3 bases not matched to a gene. The V gene's germline CDR1 is SGHTA and CDR2 FQGNSA. Here the CDR3 reads CASSFRLAGGPQYF. Here the CDR3 DNA reads TGTGCCAGCAGCTTCCGACTAGCGGGGGGGCCGCAGTATTTT.

The gene calls are TRBV30 and TRBJ1-5, with TRBD1 identical over 9 bases. The germline gives CDR1 GTSNPN, CDR2 SVGIG (reference sequence). Germline trimming cut 7 bases from V and 8 bases from J; bases unmatched to any gene: 9. This CDR3 has 13 residues. Here the CDR3 DNA reads TGTGCCTTCGCCGGGACAGGGTATGAGCCCCAGCATTTT. Amino acids: CAFAGTGYEPQHF.

V is TRBV30 and J is TRBJ1-1; D uncertain. The CDR3 has 13 residues. Looked up from germline, CDR1 is GTSNPN and CDR2 is SVGIG (reference sequence). Deletions cut 3 bases from V and 3 bases from J, with 11 bases between. CDR3 nucleotides: TGTGCCTGGAGCTTAGGGCAGGACACTGAAGCTTTCTTT. Protein product: CAWSLGQDTEAFF.